This T cell receptor beta chain stems from a study of spatial heterogeneity in lung cancer. Time point: sample taken at primary tumor resection. Trimming shortened V by 6 bases and J by 1 base, and 6 bases separated the two germline ends. The CDR3 contains 13 residues. Using its own MiXCR run on the 5' RACE reads, TCRdb lists one record per CDR3 protein. This sample has about 1,400 distinct CDR3 sequences, with around 7% found just once. Study observations and caveats: The number of expanded tumor alpha and beta chains correlated with mutation number.

This clonotype rates as large (0.1 to 1%). Its antigen is currently unknown. This sequence originates from a female donor with early-stage non-small cell lung cancer. The rearrangement joins TRBV12-3 or TRBV12-4 to TRBJ2-2; D is perhaps TRBD2 (6 bases). This specimen was lung tumor tissue, taken at surgery. The CDR3 protein is CASSGRNTGELFF. Here the CDR3 DNA reads TGTGCCAGCAGCGGGAGGAACACCGGGGAGCTGTTTTTT.